The 23 T cell receptor beta chains below were found in one sample sequenced in a study of CD4 T cells in relation to SARS-CoV-2 and coronaviruses. These TCRs are of unknown antigen specificity. Repertoires were generated with immunoSEQ multiplex PCR, while TCRdb's copy carries only in-frame clones and drops some. The profile shows around 28,000 clones, under 80% of them singletons. Sequencing used memory CD4+ T cells from PBMCs, cultured in vitro. These receptors originate from an adult with COVID-19.

The chain couples TRBV28 to TRBJ1-2; a weak D match, TRBD1 (5 bases). The CDR3 spans 12 residues. V was trimmed by 3 bases and J by 8 bases, leaving 10 bases between them. In germline, CDR1 is MDHEN, CDR2 SYDVKM. Here the CDR3 reads CASSFRGYGYTF. In nucleotides, the CDR3 is TGTGCCAGCAGTTTTAGGGGTTACGGCTACACCTTC.

The rearrangement links TRBV20-1 to TRBJ2-3, with D perhaps TRBD1 (5 bases). CDR1 DFQATT and CDR2 SNEGSKA come from the germline V gene (reference sequence). The CDR3 covers 15 residues. The ends were cut back, 3 bases at V and 1 base at J, with 14 bases in the middle. The CDR3 sequence is CSASRQGMGTDTQYF. CDR3 in DNA: TGCAGTGCTAGTCGGCAGGGTATGGGCACAGATACGCAGTATTTT.

The chain uses TRBV3-1 (or the pseudogene TRBV3-2) and TRBJ1-3; unclear D gene. The CDR3 extends over 15 amino acids. V lost 0 bases to trimming and J lost 1 base, with 7 bases between them. The V gene's germline CDR1 is LGHDT and CDR2 YNNKEL (reference sequence). CDR3 in amino acids: CASSQDGGSGNTIYF. Here the CDR3 DNA reads TGTGCCAGCAGCCAAGATGGAGGGTCTGGAAACACCATATATTTT.

This clone was detected only a few times. The chain employs TRBV27 and TRBJ1-1, with a possible D match to TRBD1 (6 bases). Trimming shortened V by 4 bases and J by 10 bases, and 16 bases separated the two germline ends. The CDR3 spans 13 residues. The V gene's germline CDR1 is MNHEY and CDR2 SMNVEV (reference sequence). In nucleotides, the CDR3 is TGTGCCAGCAGTTACCAGGACAGAAAGGTAGCTTTCTTT. Translated, it gives CASSYQDRKVAFF.

The chain joins TRBV19 to TRBJ2-7, with D hard to call. Trimming left V 1 base short and J 3 bases short, with 7 bases between. Germline values: CDR1 LNHDA, CDR2 SQIVND (reference sequence). This CDR3 comprises 13 residues. The CDR3 sequence is CASSIGRSYEQYF. In DNA, the CDR3 is TGTGCCAGTAGTATAGGCAGGAGCTACGAGCAGTACTTC.

The chain carries TRBV29-1 and TRBJ1-2, with D hard to call. From germline, CDR1 is SQVTM and CDR2 ANQGSEA. CDR3 size: 12 residues. With 4 bases removed from V and 2 bases from J, the gap between germline ends came to 8 bases. The CDR3 DNA is TGCAGCGTTGTCACGGCGAACTATGGCTACACCTTC. It encodes CSVVTANYGYTF.

The chain has TRBV11-2 and TRBJ2-1; TRBD2 is a possible D gene (6 bases). V gave up 1 base and J gave up 10 bases, with 8 bases separating them. The germline CDR1 and CDR2 sequences are SGHAT and FQNNGV. The CDR3 length is 12 residues. The CDR3: CASSLVRGEQFF. In DNA form, the CDR3 reads TGTGCCAGCAGCTTAGTTCGGGGGGAGCAGTTCTTC.

The rearrangement joins TRBV24-1 to TRBJ2-7; 10 nucleotides align to TRBD1. The length of the CDR3 is 15 residues. In germline, CDR1 is KGHDR, CDR2 SFDVKD. The V segment lost 2 bases and the J segment 3 bases; nucleotides outside the gene matches: 3. The CDR3 region has the DNA TGTGCCACCAGTGATTCTCGGACAGGGGGCTACGAGCAGTACTTC. Protein: CATSDSRTGGYEQYF.

The genes are TRBV5-4 and TRBJ1-4, with 7 bases matching TRBD1. V was pared by 3 bases and J by 5 bases, with 1 base of the junction left unmatched. Germline V gene data show CDR1 as SGHNT and CDR2 as YYREEE (reference sequence). The CDR3 is made up of 13 amino acids. CDR3 sequence (DNA): TGTGCCAGCAGCTCGGGACAGAATGAAAAACTGTTTTTT. It codes for CASSSGQNEKLFF.

CDR3 amino acids: CASNRGTLNTEAFF. DNA for the CDR3: TGTGCCAGCAACCGTGGGACATTAAACACTGAAGCTTTCTTT. V usage is TRBV2 and J usage is TRBJ1-1, with D maybe TRBD1 (6 bases). CDR3 length: 14 residues. Trimming removed 7 bases from V and 2 bases from J, with 14 bases in between. CDR1 SNHLY and CDR2 FYNNEI come from the germline V gene.

This sequence joins TRBV6-1 and TRBJ2-7; D is unresolved. Trimming took 1 base from V and 3 from J, leaving 7 bases between them. This CDR3 contains 13 residues. Germline V gene sequence: CDR1 MNHNS, CDR2 SASEGT. The CDR3 DNA sequence: TGTGCCAGCAGTGAAGAAGTTATCTACGAGCAGTACTTC. Translation gives CASSEEVIYEQYF.

The CDR3 here is CASSSDRSETQYF. The CDR3 DNA follows: TGTGCCAGCTCATCAGACAGAAGTGAGACCCAGTACTTC. V is TRBV18 and J is TRBJ2-5; weak D call: TRBD1 (5 bases). The CDR3 consists of 13 residues. Between the trimmed V and J ends, which lost 5 bases and 5 bases, there was a span of 12 bases. CDR1 is KGHSH and CDR2 is LQKENI in the germline V gene.

The CDR3 reads CASSPGFSTIYF. Here the CDR3 DNA reads TGTGCCAGCAGCCCGGGATTTAGCACCATATATTTT. V gene TRBV3-1 (or the pseudogene TRBV3-2) combines with J gene TRBJ1-3, with D uncertain. Germline V lookup: CDR1 LGHDT, CDR2 YNNKEL (reference sequence). CDR3 length: 12 amino acids. Trimming shortened V by 4 bases and J by 9 bases, and 10 bases separated the two germline ends.

V gene TRBV18 combines with J gene TRBJ1-1; no clear D gene. Per the germline V gene, CDR1 is KGHSH and CDR2 is LQKENI. Trimming took 5 bases from V and 0 from J, leaving 13 bases between them. The CDR3 sequence is 15 residues long. The CDR3 here is CASSLGGDMNTEAFF. In DNA form, the CDR3 reads TGTGCCAGCTCATTAGGTGGGGATATGAACACTGAAGCTTTCTTT. Full variable domain (rest looked up from reference TRBV18 and TRBJ1-1): NAGVMQNPRHLVRRRGQEARLRCSPMKGHSHVYWYRQLPEEGLKFMVYLQKENIIDESGMPKERFSAEFPKEGPSILRIQQVVRGDSAAYFCASSLGGDMNTEAFFGQGTRLTVV.

This clone was seen more than once but under ten times. The gene calls are TRBV19 and TRBJ1-5; 7 bases line up with TRBD1. Germline assignment: CDR1 LNHDA and CDR2 SQIVND (reference sequence). The CDR3 consists of 15 residues. Trimming removed 5 bases from V and 9 bases from J; junction bases left unmatched: 13. The CDR3: CASSGRDRLQRPQHF. The CDR3 coding sequence is TGTGCCAGTAGTGGCCGGGACAGATTACAGCGGCCCCAGCATTTT.

V gene TRBV2 combines with J gene TRBJ2-5, with D possibly matching TRBD2 (5 bases). This CDR3 has 15 residues. Germline V CDR1 and CDR2: SNHLY, FYNNEI. The V end lost 2 bases, the J end lost 5 bases, and 15 bases lay between the germline ends. Here the CDR3 DNA reads TGTGCCAGCAGTGAAACTGGCGCGGGTCCGGAGACCCAGTACTTC. Its protein is CASSETGAGPETQYF.

The chain carries TRBV11-2 and TRBJ1-5; D ambiguous. The CDR3 spans 13 residues. Per germline, CDR1 SGHAT and CDR2 FQNNGV. V lost 1 base, J lost 5 bases, and 6 bases lay in between. The CDR3 spells CASSLGEDQPQHF. The CDR3 region has the DNA TGTGCCAGCAGCTTAGGCGAGGATCAGCCCCAGCATTTT.

The V call is TRBV12-3 or TRBV12-4, the J call TRBJ2-3; the D gene is possibly TRBD1 (5 bases). CDR3 length equals 13 residues. V was clipped by 4 bases and J by 6 bases, with 11 bases between them. The CDR3 region is CASSSPQEDTQYF. DNA for the CDR3: TGTGCCAGCAGTTCACCACAGGAGGATACGCAGTATTTT.

The genes are TRBV4-3 and TRBJ1-6; D might be TRBD1 (5 bases). Germline assignment: CDR1 LGHNA and CDR2 YSLEER. Trimming shortened V by 0 bases and J by 6 bases, and 12 bases separated the two germline ends. The CDR3 loop spans 16 amino acids. The DNA for the CDR3 is TGCGCCAGCAGCCAAGAATCGGCAGGGCTTAATTCACCCCTCCACTTT. It codes for CASSQESAGLNSPLHF.

The gene calls are TRBV11-2 and TRBJ2-7, with 8 bases aligning to TRBD1. Trimming took 4 bases from V and 10 from J; bases not matched to a gene: 9. CDR1 and CDR2 (germline): SGHAT, FQNNGV. The CDR3 loop spans 13 amino acids. CDR3 nucleotides: TGTGCCAGCAGCTCAGGGGGCGCGAATCGTCAGTACTTC. Its protein product is CASSSGGANRQYF.

This sequence joins TRBV7-3 and TRBJ2-2, with TRBD2 matching 7 bases. CDR1 is SGHTA and CDR2 is FQGTGA in the germline V gene. CDR3 size: 15 residues. V gave up 5 bases and J gave up 10 bases; unmatched junction bases: 13. In nucleotides, the CDR3 is TGTGCCAGCAGCCTCGGGACTACAATCTACGAGGAGCTGTTTTTT. Translating gives CASSLGTTIYEELFF.

This rearrangement joins TRBV27 to TRBJ2-7, with 8 nucleotides matching TRBD2. The germline CDR1 and CDR2 sequences are MNHEY and SMNVEV (reference sequence). V was clipped by 4 bases and J by 0 bases; unmatched bases: 2. This CDR3 is built from 14 residues. The CDR3 DNA is TGTGCCAGCAGTTCAAGCGGGAGCTCCTACGAGCAGTACTTC. This encodes CASSSSGSSYEQYF.

The chain combines TRBV7-6 with TRBJ2-1, with D unclear. CDR3 length equals 16 residues. V was pared by 1 base and J by 2 bases, with 12 bases between. CDR1 is SGHVS and CDR2 is FNYEAQ in the germline V gene. As DNA, the CDR3 is TGTGCCAGCAGCTTAGTGACCAGTTTTGCCTACAATGAGCAGTTCTTC. Amino acid sequence: CASSLVTSFAYNEQFF.